This T cell receptor (beta chain) is drawn from a study of OX40 agonist ivuxolimab in advanced cancers. Using immunoSEQ multiplex PCR, the repertoire was profiled, and TCRdb retains in-frame clones only, with some absent. The table records roughly 60,000 clones, 84% of them present only once. The CDR3 is made up of 16 amino acids. The ends lost 0 bases at V and 6 bases at J; junction bases unmatched: 6. Germline CDR1 MDHEN, CDR2 SYDVKM. The sequenced sample was CD4+ or CD8+ T cells sorted from blood, obtained in a trial of the OX40 agonist ivuxolimab. V gene TRBV28 combines with J gene TRBJ2-1, with 9 bases lining up with TRBD2. The TCR sequence derives from an adult with an advanced solid tumor such as melanoma, head and neck, liver or kidney cancer. The CDR3 sequence: CASSLWTSGAFNEQFF. The CDR3, as DNA: TGTGCCAGCAGTTTATGGACTAGCGGAGCGTTCAATGAGCAGTTCTTC.